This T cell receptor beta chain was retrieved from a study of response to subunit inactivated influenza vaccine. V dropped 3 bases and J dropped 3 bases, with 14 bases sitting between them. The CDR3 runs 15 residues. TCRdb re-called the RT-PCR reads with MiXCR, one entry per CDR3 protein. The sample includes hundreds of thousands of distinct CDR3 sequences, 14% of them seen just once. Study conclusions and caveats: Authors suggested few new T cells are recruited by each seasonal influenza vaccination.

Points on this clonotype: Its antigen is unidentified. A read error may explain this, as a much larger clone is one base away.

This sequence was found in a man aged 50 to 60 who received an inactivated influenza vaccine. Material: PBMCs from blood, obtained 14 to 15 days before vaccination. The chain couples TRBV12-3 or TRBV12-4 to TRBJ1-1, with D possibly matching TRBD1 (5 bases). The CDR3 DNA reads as TGTGCCAGCAGTTTCCCCACGGGAGGGGACACTGAAGCTTTCTTT. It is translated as CASSFPTGGDTEAFF.